The sequence of this T cell receptor (beta chain) was determined in a study of blood T cell repertoires in COVID-19. Study information: Sample material is recorded as cDNA or gDNA derived from T cells, B-cell-depleted T cells, or PBMCs.

V lost 6 bases, J lost 5 bases, and 7 bases stayed unmatched. Germline CDR1 reads MNHEY; CDR2 reads SVGAGI. The length of the CDR3 is 14 residues. Source study methods: The authors estimated nucleated cell counts from reference gene primer amplification. Clones were sequenced by immunoSEQ multiplex PCR, and TCRdb holds only the in-frame ones, with some missing. The V and J calls and clone size are taken from that table; D and trimming were inferred from the DNA. The table has about 18,000 clones, roughly 80% seen once. The chain employs TRBV6-5 and TRBJ2-1; TRBD1 matches 7 bases. The TCR originated in an elderly man with acute or convalescent COVID-19. Sequencing used peripheral blood. The CDR3 loop is CASRKTGINNEQFF. The CDR3 DNA reads TGTGCCAGCAGGAAGACAGGGATAAACAATGAGCAGTTCTTC.